The 5 T cell receptor beta chains below were found in one sample sequenced in a study of blood T cell repertoires in COVID-19. This table comes from immunoSEQ multiplex PCR, and its TCRdb copy is limited to in-frame clones, with some not included. Among approximately 150,000 clones listed, 80% were seen once. The material sequenced was peripheral blood. Receptor source: a woman between 50 and 59 years old with acute or convalescent COVID-19.

The chain employs TRBV5-1 and TRBJ2-3, with 9 bases that match TRBD2. Per germline, CDR1 SGHRS and CDR2 YFSETQ. CDR3 length: 19 residues. V was clipped by 3 bases and J by 4 bases; unmatched bases: 18. The CDR3 protein is CASSSPGGGAAFLSDTQYF. The CDR3 coding sequence is TGCGCCAGCAGCTCCCCGGGCGGGGGGGCCGCGTTCCTTTCAGATACGCAGTATTTT.

The rearrangement uses TRBV7-3 and TRBJ2-1; 11 nucleotides match TRBD2. The ends lost 3 bases at V and 8 bases at J; junction bases unmatched: 6. The CDR3 totals 15 residues. Germline V CDR1 and CDR2: SGHTA, FQGTGA. This chain's CDR3 is CASSFSGGAPDEQFF. The CDR3 DNA reads TGTGCCAGCAGCTTTAGCGGGGGGGCCCCAGATGAGCAGTTCTTC.

J is TRBJ2-3 and V is TRBV6-2 or TRBV6-3; D gene uncertain. The germline CDR1 and CDR2 sequences are MNHEY and SVGEGT. V was shortened by 6 bases and J by 0 bases, with 16 bases between the two germline ends. The CDR3 totals 16 residues. In DNA form, the CDR3 reads TGTGCCAGCAGCCCCCTTCGCGGTACTAGCACAGATACGCAGTATTTT. This sequence encodes CASSPLRGTSTDTQYF.

The chain carries TRBV4-3 and TRBJ2-3; D possibly corresponds to TRBD2 (5 bases). CDR1 LGHNA and CDR2 YSLEER come from the germline V gene. The CDR3 loop spans 14 amino acids. V was trimmed by 0 bases and J by 7 bases, leaving 11 bases between them. CDR3 coding DNA: TGCGCCAGCAGCCAAGATGTGACTAAGAATACGCAGTATTTT. The encoded protein is CASSQDVTKNTQYF.

This clone was seen a few times. This chain joins TRBV29-1 and TRBJ1-1; possible D gene TRBD1, 5 bases. This CDR3 is built from 14 residues. V was clipped by 2 bases and J by 0 bases, with 10 bases between them. In germline, CDR1 is SQVTM, CDR2 ANQGSEA. CDR3 protein: CSVENAGLNTEAFF. CDR3 nucleotide sequence: TGCAGCGTTGAAAACGCAGGGCTGAACACTGAAGCTTTCTTT.